This T cell receptor (beta chain) is from a study of vaccination and CD4 T cells after COVID-19. Study overall: Culture controls were given either a CEFX pool, an HIV-1 Nef pool, or no peptide.

Findings and limits, study-wide: Among those convalescent, a median 86.3% of reactive clones emerged solely post-vaccination.

The Oncomine TCR Beta short-read assay sequenced DNA from cultured CD4+ T cells. From the PCR reads, TCRdb called clonotypes with MiXCR, one entry per CDR3 protein. The sample has 11,000 to 15,000 distinct CDR3 sequences; roughly 53% are singletons. Trimming took off 3 bases at V and 6 bases at J, with 12 bases between the two ends. Germline assignment: CDR1 KGHSH and CDR2 LQKENI. The CDR3 totals 14 residues. Points on this clonotype: The target antigen is unknown.

Treatment denoted: roughly 11-day PBMC culture with coronavirus spike peptide pools or control peptides (ViraFEST assay). Before TCRs were sequenced, ViraFEST expanded antigen-specific T cells with peptide pools. This sequence joins TRBV18 and TRBJ1-5; D is uncertain. This sequence originates from a human donor who had recovered from COVID-19. The sequenced sample was CD4+ T cells from blood, cultured in vitro, obtained before SARS-CoV-2 vaccination. CDR3 amino acids: CASSPQDSTQPQHF. Here the CDR3 DNA reads TGTGCCAGCTCACCCCAGGACTCAACTCAGCCCCAGCATTTT.